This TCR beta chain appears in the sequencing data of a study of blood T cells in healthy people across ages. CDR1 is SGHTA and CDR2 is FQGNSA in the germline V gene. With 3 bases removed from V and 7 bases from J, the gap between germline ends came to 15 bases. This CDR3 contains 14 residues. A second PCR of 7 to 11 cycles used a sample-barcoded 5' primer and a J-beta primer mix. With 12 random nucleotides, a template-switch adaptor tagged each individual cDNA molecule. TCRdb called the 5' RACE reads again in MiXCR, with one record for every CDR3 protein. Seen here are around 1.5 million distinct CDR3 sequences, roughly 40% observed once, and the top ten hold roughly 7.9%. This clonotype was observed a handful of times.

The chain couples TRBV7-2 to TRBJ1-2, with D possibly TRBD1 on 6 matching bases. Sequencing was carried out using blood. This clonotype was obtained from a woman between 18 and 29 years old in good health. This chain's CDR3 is CASSLETGLGGYTF. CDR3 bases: TGTGCCAGCAGCTTGGAAACAGGGTTGGGTGGCTACACCTTC.